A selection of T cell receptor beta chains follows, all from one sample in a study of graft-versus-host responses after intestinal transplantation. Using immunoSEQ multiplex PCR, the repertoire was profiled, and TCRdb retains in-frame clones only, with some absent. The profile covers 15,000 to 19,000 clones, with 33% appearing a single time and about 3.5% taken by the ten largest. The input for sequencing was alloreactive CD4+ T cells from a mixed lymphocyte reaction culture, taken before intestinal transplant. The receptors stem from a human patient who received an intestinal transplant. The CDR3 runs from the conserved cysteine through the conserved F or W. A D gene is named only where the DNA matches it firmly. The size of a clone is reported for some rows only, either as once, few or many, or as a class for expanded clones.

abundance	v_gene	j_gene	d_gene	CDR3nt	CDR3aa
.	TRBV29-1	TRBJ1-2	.	TGCAGCGTTGCCCCAAGACAGAAGGATTATGGCTACACCTTC	CSVAPRQKDYGYTF
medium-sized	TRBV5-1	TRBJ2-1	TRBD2	TGCGCCAGCCAATCATTAGCGGGGGGAGACAATGAGCAGTTCTTC	CASQSLAGGDNEQFF
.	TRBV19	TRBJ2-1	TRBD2	TGTGCCAGTAGGCCTACTAGCGGGGGGCCATACAATGAGCAGTTCTTC	CASRPTSGGPYNEQFF
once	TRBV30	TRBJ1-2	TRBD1	TGTGCCTGGAGCGAGGGGGCAGGGGATGGCTACACCTTC	CAWSEGAGDGYTF
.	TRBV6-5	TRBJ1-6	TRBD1	TGTGCCAGCAGTTACCGGGACAGAACGAATTCACCCCTCCACTTT	CASSYRDRTNSPLHF
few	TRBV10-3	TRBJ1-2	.	TGTGCCATCCTCCAGGCAGGGGATGGCTACACCTTC	CAILQAGDGYTF
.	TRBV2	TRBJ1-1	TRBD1	TGTGCCAGCGCGACTAGGGGGCGGGGGACTGAAGCTTTCTTT	CASATRGRGTEAFF
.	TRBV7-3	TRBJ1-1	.	TGTGCCAGCAGCTCCGGAGCTGAAACTGAAGCTTTCTTT	CASSSGAETEAFF
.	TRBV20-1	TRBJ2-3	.	TGCAGTGCTAGAGCCAGCGATACGCAGTATTTT	CSARASDTQYF
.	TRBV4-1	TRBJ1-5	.	TGCGCCAGCAGCCAAGGGTCGGGCAATCAGCCCCAGCATTTT	CASSQGSGNQPQHF
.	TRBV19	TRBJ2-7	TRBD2	TGTGCCAGTAGTACCTGGACTAGCGGGAGCTCCTACGAGCAGTACTTC	CASSTWTSGSSYEQYF
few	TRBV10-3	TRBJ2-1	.	TGTGCCATCAGTGATCTGGGGGGAGGTGAGCAGTTCTTC	CAISDLGGGEQFF
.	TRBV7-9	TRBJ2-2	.	TGTGCCAGCAGCTTAGCGAGGACTCTGAGGACCGGGGAGCTGTTTTTT	CASSLARTLRTGELFF
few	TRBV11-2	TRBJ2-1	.	TGTGCCAGCAGCTTAACCGCCCCGCGAGTGGGGCTCAATGAGCAGTTCTTC	CASSLTAPRVGLNEQFF
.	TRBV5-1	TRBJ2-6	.	TGCGCCAGCAGCTTTCGCAGGTCCAACTCTGGGGCCAACGTCCTGACTTTC	CASSFRRSNSGANVLTF
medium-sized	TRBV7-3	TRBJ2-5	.	TGTGCCAGCCGGGTAATCCAAGAGACCCAGTACTTC	CASRVIQETQYF